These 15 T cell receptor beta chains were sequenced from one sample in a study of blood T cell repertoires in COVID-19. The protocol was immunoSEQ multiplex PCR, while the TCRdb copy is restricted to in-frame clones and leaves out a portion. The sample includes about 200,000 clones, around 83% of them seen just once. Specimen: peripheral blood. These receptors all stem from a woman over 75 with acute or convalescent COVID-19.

As DNA, the CDR3 is TGTGCCAGCAGCTTCTCCGGGATGAATTCACCCCTCCACTTT. This gives the protein CASSFSGMNSPLHF. The chain combines TRBV11-3 with TRBJ1-6; no reliable D call. Germline CDR1 and CDR2: SGHNT and YENEEA. The CDR3 contains 14 residues. The ends were cut back, 3 bases at V and 7 bases at J, with 10 bases in the middle.

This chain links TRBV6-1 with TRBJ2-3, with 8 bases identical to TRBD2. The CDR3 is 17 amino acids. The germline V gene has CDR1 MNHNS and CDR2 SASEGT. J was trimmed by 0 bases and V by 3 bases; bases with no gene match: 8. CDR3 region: CASSDGGSGASTDTQYF. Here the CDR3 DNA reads TGTGCCAGCAGTGACGGGGGTAGCGGGGCTAGCACAGATACGCAGTATTTT.

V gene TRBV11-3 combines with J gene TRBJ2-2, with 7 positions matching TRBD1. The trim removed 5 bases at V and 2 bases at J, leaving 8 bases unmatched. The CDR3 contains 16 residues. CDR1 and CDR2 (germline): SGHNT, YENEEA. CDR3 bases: TGTGCCAGCAGCCTCTGGACAGGCGATAACACCGGGGAGCTGTTTTTT. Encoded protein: CASSLWTGDNTGELFF.

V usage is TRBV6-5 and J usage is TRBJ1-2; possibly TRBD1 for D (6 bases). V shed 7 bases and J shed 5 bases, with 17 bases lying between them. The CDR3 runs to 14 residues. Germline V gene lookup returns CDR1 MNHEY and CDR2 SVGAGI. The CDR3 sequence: CASIDIRGTYGYTF. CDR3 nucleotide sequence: TGTGCCAGCATAGACATAAGGGGGACATATGGCTACACCTTC.

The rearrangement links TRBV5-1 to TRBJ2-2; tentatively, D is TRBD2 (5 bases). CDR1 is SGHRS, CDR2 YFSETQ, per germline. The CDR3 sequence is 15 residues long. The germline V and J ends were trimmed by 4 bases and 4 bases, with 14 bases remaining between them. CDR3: CASSPDGVVTGELFF. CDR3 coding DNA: TGCGCCAGCAGCCCCGACGGGGTTGTCACCGGGGAGCTGTTTTTT.

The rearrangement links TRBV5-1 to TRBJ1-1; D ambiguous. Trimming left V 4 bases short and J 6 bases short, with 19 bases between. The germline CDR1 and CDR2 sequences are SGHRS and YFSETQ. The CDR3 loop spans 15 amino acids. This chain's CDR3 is CASSESFTGFAEAFF. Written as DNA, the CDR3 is TGCGCCAGCAGCGAATCATTTACCGGTTTCGCTGAAGCTTTCTTT.

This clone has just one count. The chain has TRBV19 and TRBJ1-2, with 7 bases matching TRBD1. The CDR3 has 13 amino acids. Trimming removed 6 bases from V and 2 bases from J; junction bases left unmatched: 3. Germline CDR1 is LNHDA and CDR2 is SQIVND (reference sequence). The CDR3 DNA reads TGTGCCAGTAGATACAGGGGAAACTATGGCTACACCTTC. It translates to CASRYRGNYGYTF.

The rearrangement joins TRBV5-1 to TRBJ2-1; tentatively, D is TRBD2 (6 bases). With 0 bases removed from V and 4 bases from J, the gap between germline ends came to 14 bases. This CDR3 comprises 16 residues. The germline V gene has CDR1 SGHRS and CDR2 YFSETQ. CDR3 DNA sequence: TGCGCCAGCAGCTTGGAAGGTGTAGCGGTTTACAATGAGCAGTTCTTC. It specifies CASSLEGVAVYNEQFF.

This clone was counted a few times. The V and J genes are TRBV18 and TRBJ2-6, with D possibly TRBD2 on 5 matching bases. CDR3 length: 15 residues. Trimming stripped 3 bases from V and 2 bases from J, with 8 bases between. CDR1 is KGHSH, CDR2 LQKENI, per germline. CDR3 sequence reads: CASSPGVPGANVLTF. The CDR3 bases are TGTGCCAGCTCACCCGGGGTCCCTGGGGCCAACGTCCTGACTTTC.

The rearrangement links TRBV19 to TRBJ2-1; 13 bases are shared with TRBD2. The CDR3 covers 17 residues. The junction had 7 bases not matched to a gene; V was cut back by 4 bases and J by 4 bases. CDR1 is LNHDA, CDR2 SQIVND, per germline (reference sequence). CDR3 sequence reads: CASSTQPGLAGYNEQFF. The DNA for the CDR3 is TGTGCCAGTAGTACCCAACCGGGACTAGCGGGATACAATGAGCAGTTCTTC. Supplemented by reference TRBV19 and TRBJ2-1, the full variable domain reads DGGITQSPKYLFRKEGQNVTLSCEQNLNHDAMYWYRQDPGQGLRLIYYSQIVNDFQKGDIAEGYSVSREKKESFPLTVTSAQKNPTAFYLCASSTQPGLAGYNEQFFGPGTRLTVL.

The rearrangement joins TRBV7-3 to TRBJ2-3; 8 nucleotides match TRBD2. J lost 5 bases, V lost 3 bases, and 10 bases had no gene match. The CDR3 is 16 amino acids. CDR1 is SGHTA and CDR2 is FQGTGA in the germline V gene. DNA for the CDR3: TGTGCCAGCAGCTTGCTGGCGGGAGGCCACATAGATACGCAGTATTTT. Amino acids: CASSLLAGGHIDTQYF.

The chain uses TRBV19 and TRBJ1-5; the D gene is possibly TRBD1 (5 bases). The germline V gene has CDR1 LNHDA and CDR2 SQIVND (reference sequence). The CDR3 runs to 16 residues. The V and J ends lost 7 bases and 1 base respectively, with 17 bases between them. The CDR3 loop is CASILDAGLSNQPQHF. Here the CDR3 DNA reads TGTGCCAGTATCCTGGACGCGGGGCTCAGCAATCAGCCCCAGCATTTT.

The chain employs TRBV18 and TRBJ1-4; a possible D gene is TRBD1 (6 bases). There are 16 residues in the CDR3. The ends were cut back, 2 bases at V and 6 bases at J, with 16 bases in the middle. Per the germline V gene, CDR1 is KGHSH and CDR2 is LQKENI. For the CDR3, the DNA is TGTGCCAGCTCACCAGGGACACCTGGGCTGGATGAAAAACTGTTTTTT. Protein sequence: CASSPGTPGLDEKLFF.

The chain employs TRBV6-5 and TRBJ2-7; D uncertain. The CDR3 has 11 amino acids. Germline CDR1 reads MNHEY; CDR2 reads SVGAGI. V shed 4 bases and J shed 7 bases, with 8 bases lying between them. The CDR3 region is CASSSPGEQYF. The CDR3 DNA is TGTGCCAGCAGTTCCCCCGGGGAGCAGTACTTC.

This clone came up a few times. CDR3 sequence: CASSLSFAGSYGYTF. The CDR3 DNA sequence: TGTGCCAGCAGCTTATCGTTCGCTGGGAGCTATGGCTACACCTTC. The J gene is TRBJ1-2, the V gene TRBV7-2; the D is unclear. The CDR3 has 15 residues. Trimming took 2 bases from V and 4 from J, leaving 14 bases between them. From germline, CDR1 is SGHTA and CDR2 FQGNSA.